This TCR beta chain was sequenced for a study of T cells in Graves' hyperthyroidism and ophthalmopathy. The CDR3 covers 14 residues. Germline V lookup: CDR1 SQVTM, CDR2 ANQGSEA. V was pared by 4 bases and J by 4 bases, with 8 bases of the junction left unmatched. It was RNA transcripts that yielded the amplified TCR beta CDR3 regions. First-round RT-PCR targeting the TCR CDR3 was performed with the HTBI primer set. One entry per CDR3 protein, called by TCRdb with MiXCR from the multiplex PCR reads. The sample has hundreds of thousands of distinct CDR3 sequences; 17% are singletons. The chain has TRBV29-1 and TRBJ1-1; 8 bases are shared with TRBD1. This clonotype was obtained from a woman aged 18-29 years with Graves' ophthalmopathy. The material sequenced was blood. The CDR3 reads CSVGTGRFSTEAFF. CDR3 coding DNA: TGCAGCGTTGGGACAGGGCGGTTCTCCACTGAAGCTTTCTTT.